Sequencing of this T cell receptor (beta chain) was carried out in a study of shared clonotypes between healthy human individuals. The assay was immunoSEQ multiplex PCR, and TCRdb's table has in-frame clones only and misses some. The repertoire consists of around 2.5 million clones, with more than 85% occurring once and the leading ten covering roughly 0.36%. Concerning this clone: Antigen specificity is unknown.

Germline-derived CDR1 and CDR2 are SGHRS and YFSETQ. The CDR3 sequence is 14 residues long. Trimming at V came to 0 bases and at J to 7 bases, leaving 4 bases not matched to a gene. Study conclusions and caveats: Measured sharing among donors was expected to vary with sequencing depth.

Material for sequencing was naive CD4+ T cells from PBMCs. Subset indicated: CD45RA+ positively selected. The source is a man aged 18 to 30 in good health. Some clones in this sample may be carry-over from other donors' samples. This chain uses TRBV5-1 with TRBJ2-4, with 7 bases that match TRBD1. The DNA of the CDR3 is TGCGCCAGCAGCTTGGAGACAGGGTCGAACATTCAGTACTTC. Translating gives CASSLETGSNIQYF. Variable domain in full (rest from reference TRBV5-1 and TRBJ2-4): KAGVTQTPRYLIKTRGQQVTLSCSPISGHRSVSWYQQTPGQGLQFLFEYFSETQRNKGNFPGRFSGRQFSNSRSEMNVSTLELGDSALYLCASSLETGSNIQYFGAGTRLSVL.